Listed below are T cell receptor beta chains from one sample, sequenced in a study of early T cells in non-severe SARS-CoV-2 infection. TCRdb redid the calling of the 5' RACE reads with MiXCR, one entry per CDR3 protein. The sample lists some 46,000 distinct CDR3 sequences, about a tenth occurring once. Sample: whole blood. The receptors here all came from an adult who was a healthcare worker with PCR-confirmed SARS-CoV-2 infection or an uninfected control (not recorded which). Each CDR3 is given with its conserved first and last residue. D genes are given only for firm matches. For some rows the clone size is stated as once, few or many, or as a class when expanded; others skip it.

v_gene	abundance	len	d_gene	j_gene	CDR3nt	CDR3aa
TRBV28	-	14	-	TRBJ1-2	TGTGCCAGCAGTTTATGGGGCCAGAACTATGGCTACACCTTC	CASSLWGQNYGYTF
TRBV2	many	13	-	TRBJ2-3	TGTGCCAGCAGTGGGGGACCTACAGATACGCAGTATTTT	CASSGGPTDTQYF
TRBV20-1	-	15	-	TRBJ2-3	TGCAGTGCCAAGGAGGCGGGGGCTAGCACAGATACGCAGTATTTT	CSAKEAGASTDTQYF
TRBV12-5	many	15	-	TRBJ2-3	TGTGCTAGTGGGGCCTCCGGGGAATGGACAGATACGCAGTATTTT	CASGASGEWTDTQYF
TRBV19	many	17	-	TRBJ2-6	TGTGCCAGTAGTGGACGGACTTGGGGGTCTGGGGCCAACGTCCTGACTTTC	CASSGRTWGSGANVLTF
TRBV20-1	many	13	TRBD1	TRBJ1-1	TGCAGTGCAATTAGGGACAGGGGGACTGAAGCTTTCTTT	CSAIRDRGTEAFF
TRBV10-3	few	14	TRBD2	TRBJ2-3	TGTGCCATCCGATCTAGCGGGAGTACAGATACGCAGTATTTT	CAIRSSGSTDTQYF
TRBV7-2	-	15	-	TRBJ1-3	TGTGCCAGCAGCTTAGGCAGGGTCTCTGGAAACACCATATATTTT	CASSLGRVSGNTIYF
TRBV7-3	few	14	-	TRBJ2-5	TGTGCCAGCAGCTTAATGGCAGGGAAGGAGACCCAGTACTTC	CASSLMAGKETQYF
TRBV6-5	-	15	TRBD1	TRBJ1-1	TGTGCCAGCAGTCAACAAACAGGGGTTTTCGCTGAAGCTTTCTTT	CASSQQTGVFAEAFF
TRBV4-3	-	13	-	TRBJ2-1	TGCGCCAGCAGCCAAGGGCTAACCAATGAGCAGTTCTTC	CASSQGLTNEQFF
TRBV27	few	15	TRBD2	TRBJ2-2	TGTGCCAGCAGTTTCAGTAGCGGGGGGACCGGGGAGCTGTTTTTT	CASSFSSGGTGELFF
TRBV4-1	-	13	-	TRBJ1-1	TGCGCCAGCAGCAAACCGGGACACCATGAAGCTTTCTTT	CASSKPGHHEAFF
TRBV9	many	13	-	TRBJ2-1	TGTGCCAGCAGCGTAGAGTTCTCCCATGAGCAGTTCTTC	CASSVEFSHEQFF
TRBV20-1	-	14	TRBD1	TRBJ2-3	TGCAGTGCTACAGGGGGCTGGGGGACAGATACGCAGTATTTT	CSATGGWGTDTQYF